Listed below are T cell receptor beta chains from one sample, sequenced in a study of T cell repertoires in cytomegalovirus infection. These receptors have no known antigen. MiXCR, applied by TCRdb to the reads, yields one record per CDR3 protein. The sample yields about 890,000 distinct CDR3 sequences, around a third seen once. This material consisted of cultured CD8+ T cells from PBMCs, taken from culture after CMV antigen stimulation. The receptor set was obtained from a human donor in good health (CMV status not recorded). Some clones in this sample may be carry-over from other donors' samples. Both conserved end residues are part of each CDR3. D genes are given only for firm matches. A row's size may be missing; if present it is once, few, many or a size class.

>NA|NA|TRBJ2-3|TRBV4-1|14
CASSQAGNTDTQYF
TGCGCCAGCAGCCAAGCGGGGAACACAGATACGCAGTATTTT
>NA|NA|TRBJ2-4|TRBV5-1|16
CASSLGKQVAKNIQYF
TGCGCCAGCAGCTTGGGAAAACAGGTAGCCAAAAACATTCAGTACTTC
>NA|NA|TRBJ2-3|TRBV9|14
CASSAIRATDTQYF
TGTGCCAGCAGCGCCATAAGGGCGACAGATACGCAGTATTTT
>NA|NA|TRBJ2-1|TRBV5-6|12
CASSLVVHEQFF
TGTGCCAGCAGCTTGGTGGTCCATGAGCAGTTCTTC
>NA|TRBD1|TRBJ2-7|TRBV20-1|15
CSARGRDRGAYEQYF
TGCAGTGCTAGAGGAAGGGACAGGGGAGCCTACGAGCAGTACTTC
>few|TRBD1|TRBJ1-1|TRBV6-2/TRBV6-3|15
CASSYTTGRGTEAFF
TGTGCCAGCAGTTACACGACAGGGCGCGGGACTGAAGCTTTCTTT
>NA|NA|TRBJ1-5|TRBV10-3|13
CAIRAGSNQPQHF
TGTGCCATCAGGGCAGGGAGCAATCAGCCCCAGCATTTT
>NA|TRBD1|TRBJ1-2|TRBV20-1|15
CSARVLRDRGDGYTF
TGCAGTGCTAGAGTCCTAAGAGACAGGGGGGATGGCTACACCTTC
>few|NA|TRBJ2-4|TRBV19|15
CASSIDPLAKNIQYF
TGTGCCAGTAGTATCGATCCCTTAGCCAAAAACATTCAGTACTTC
>NA|NA|TRBJ1-1|TRBV7-1|12
CATSQAMGDAFF
TGTGCCACCAGCCAAGCCATGGGAGACGCTTTCTTT
>few|NA|TRBJ2-7|TRBV5-6|14
CASSLEGPAYEQYF
TGTGCCAGCAGCTTGGAGGGACCGGCCTACGAGCAGTACTTC
>few|NA|TRBJ1-5|TRBV10-3|17
CAISESTREGLNQPQHF
TGTGCCATCAGTGAGTCCACCAGGGAGGGGTTGAATCAGCCCCAGCATTTT
>many|TRBD2|TRBJ2-5|TRBV7-2|17
CASSPGLAGGPEETQYF
TGTGCCAGCAGCCCGGGACTAGCGGGGGGGCCCGAAGAGACCCAGTACTTC
>few|NA|TRBJ1-6|TRBV19|16
CASRKKGARDNSPLHF
TGTGCCAGTAGGAAAAAAGGGGCTCGGGATAATTCACCCCTCCACTTT
>NA|TRBD2|TRBJ2-1|TRBV4-1|16
CASSQDPGLAYNEQFF
TGCGCCAGCAGCCAAGATCCGGGACTAGCGTACAATGAGCAGTTCTTC
>few|NA|TRBJ1-6|TRBV28|16
CASSLYGGFVNSPLHF
TGTGCCAGCAGTTTATATGGGGGATTTGTCAACTCACCCCTCCACTTT
>NA|NA|TRBJ2-1|TRBV19|13
CASSISGPNEQFF
TGTGCCAGTAGTATCTCGGGGCCCAATGAGCAGTTCTTC
>NA|TRBD2|TRBJ2-1|TRBV6-5|21
CASSLVGWAGGHYLNGDEQFF
TGTGCCAGCAGCCTCGTGGGGTGGGCGGGGGGCCATTACTTAAATGGCGATGAGCAGTTCTTC
>NA|TRBD1|TRBJ1-1|TRBV7-3|14
CASSPTGENTEAFF
TGTGCCAGCAGTCCAACAGGGGAAAACACTGAAGCTTTCTTT
>many|TRBD1|TRBJ2-3|TRBV7-9|15
CASSFRDRETDTQYF
TGTGCCAGCAGCTTCCGGGACAGGGAAACAGATACGCAGTATTTT
>NA|NA|TRBJ2-2|TRBV9|13
CASSVVFTGELFF
TGTGCCAGCAGCGTAGTTTTCACCGGGGAGCTGTTTTTT
>few|TRBD1|TRBJ1-1|TRBV12-5|18
CASGLQTGGLGMGTEAFF
TGTGCTAGTGGACTCCAGACAGGGGGCTTGGGTATGGGCACTGAAGCTTTCTTT
>NA|TRBD2|TRBJ2-1|TRBV4-2|18
CASSQKLAGDPSYNEQFF
TGTGCCAGCAGCCAAAAACTAGCGGGGGACCCCTCCTACAATGAGCAGTTCTTC
>few|NA|TRBJ1-5|TRBV28|13
CASSLFRNQPQHF
TGTGCCAGCAGTTTATTCAGGAATCAGCCCCAGCATTTT
>NA|NA|TRBJ2-5|TRBV11-2|16
CASSQEVRGGGETQYF
TGCGCCAGCAGCCAAGAGGTTCGGGGTGGAGGGGAGACCCAGTACTTC
>few|TRBD1|TRBJ1-1|TRBV27|14
CASREDRGRAEAFF
TGTGCCAGCAGGGAGGACAGGGGAAGGGCTGAAGCTTTCTTT
>NA|TRBD1|TRBJ1-2|TRBV3-1|16
CASSHPDDRGLGGYTF
TGTGCCAGCAGCCACCCAGATGACAGGGGGCTTGGTGGCTACACCTTC
>few|NA|TRBJ1-5|TRBV27|17
CASRARGGANGNQPQHF
TGTGCCAGCCGCGCCCGGGGGGGGGCGAATGGCAATCAGCCCCAGCATTTT
>NA|NA|TRBJ2-3|TRBV9|15
CASTLGTADTDTQYF
TGTGCCAGCACTCTCGGGACGGCCGACACAGATACGCAGTATTTT
>NA|NA|TRBJ1-1|TRBV19|16
CASSIFLSGPVTEAFF
TGTGCCAGTAGTATCTTCCTCAGTGGGCCGGTAACTGAAGCTTTCTTT
>few|NA|TRBJ1-5|TRBV5-5|15
CASSLGGEMDQPQHF
TGTGCCAGCAGCTTGGGGGGAGAGATGGATCAGCCCCAGCATTTT
>NA|NA|TRBJ2-1|TRBV7-2|11
CASSRGLEQFF
TGTGCCAGCAGCAGAGGCCTTGAGCAGTTCTTC
>NA|NA|TRBJ1-1|TRBV7-9|15
CASSLLREMNTEAFF
TGTGCCAGCAGCTTACTTCGGGAAATGAACACTGAAGCTTTCTTT
>NA|NA|TRBJ2-1|TRBV4-3|13
CASSGPGLDEQFF
TGCGCCAGCAGCGGTCCCGGGTTGGATGAGCAGTTCTTC
>NA|NA|TRBJ1-2|TRBV6-5|14
CASSYSTEIEGYTF
TGTGCCAGCAGTTACTCCACAGAGATAGAGGGCTACACCTTC
>NA|TRBD1|TRBJ1-2|TRBV20-1|15
CSARVGQGAAYGYTF
TGCAGTGCTAGAGTGGGCCAGGGGGCCGCCTATGGCTACACCTTC
>NA|NA|TRBJ1-1|TRBV19|14
CASSSGPGGTEAFF
TGTGCCAGTAGTTCCGGGCCTGGAGGGACTGAAGCTTTCTTT
>NA|NA|TRBJ2-7|TRBV7-4|12
CASSRGPLGQYF
TGTGCCAGCAGCCGGGGACCTTTAGGGCAGTACTTC
>many|NA|TRBJ2-2|TRBV7-2|16
CASSLPLAPATGELFF
TGTGCCAGCAGCTTACCCTTAGCGCCGGCCACCGGGGAGCTGTTTTTT
>few|NA|TRBJ1-5|TRBV6-1|15
CASSEAPAGAQPQHF
TGTGCCAGCAGTGAAGCGCCCGCGGGGGCCCAGCCCCAGCATTTT
>NA|NA|TRBJ1-1|TRBV7-4|16
CASSSRESEENTEAFF
TGTGCCAGCAGTTCCAGGGAGTCCGAGGAGAACACTGAAGCTTTCTTT
>NA|NA|TRBJ1-2|TRBV6-6|15
CANSPRDVLSYGYTF
TGTGCCAACAGTCCCCGGGACGTATTATCCTATGGCTACACCTTC